Below, one T cell receptor (beta chain) is given with its context. V dropped 0 bases and J dropped 0 bases, with 4 bases sitting between them. The CDR3 consists of 14 residues. Looked up from germline, CDR1 is SGDLS and CDR2 is YYNGEE. Original data processing: How many nucleated cells were present was estimated from reference gene primer amplification. This table comes from immunoSEQ multiplex PCR, and its TCRdb copy is limited to in-frame clones, with some not included. V and J calls and clone size are copied from that table; D and trimming were computed from the DNA. The top ten clones hold 2.1% of a sample with about 100,000 clones, approximately 81% of them seen once. The data belong to a study of blood T cell repertoires in COVID-19.

The sequenced sample was peripheral blood. The J gene is TRBJ1-5, the V gene TRBV9, with D unclear. This receptor was identified in a human donor in a cohort sampled during active COVID-19. The CDR3, as DNA: TGTGCCAGCAGCGTAGGCGGTAGCAATCAGCCCCAGCATTTT. Its protein is CASSVGGSNQPQHF.